The 20 T cell receptor beta chains in this list originate from one sample, sequenced in a study of T cells after yellow fever vaccination. In TCRdb, the 5' RACE reads were re-called with MiXCR into one record per CDR3 protein. The data show 300,000 to 350,000 distinct CDR3 sequences, 3% to 4.5% seen once. Specimen: PBMCs, collected 5 days after the yellow fever booster vaccination. These TCRs come from a young man who received the YFV17D yellow fever vaccine.

This clonotype has a count of ten or more. The chain links TRBV10-3 to TRBJ2-7; TRBD2 might be the D (5 bases). This CDR3 contains 13 residues. Germline values: CDR1 ENHRY, CDR2 SYGVKD. Between the trimmed V and J ends, which lost 3 bases and 3 bases, there was a span of 9 bases. The CDR3 region has the DNA TGTGCCATCAGTGACCAGAGGGTCTACGAGCAGTACGTC. Its protein product is CAISDQRVYEQYV.

The chain employs TRBV20-1 and TRBJ1-1; D unclear. The V gene lost 3 bases and the J gene lost 1 base, with 9 bases spanning the gap. CDR3 length: 13 amino acids. In germline, CDR1 is DFQATT, CDR2 SNEGSKA (reference sequence). The CDR3 sequence is CSASWVPNTEAFF. In DNA form, the CDR3 reads TGCAGTGCTAGTTGGGTTCCGAACACTGAAGCTTTCTTT.

This clonotype was counted ten times or more. This chain connects TRBV5-6 to TRBJ1-1, with TRBD1 as a possible D gene (6 bases). The V gene lost 4 bases and the J gene lost 6 bases, with 16 bases spanning the gap. The CDR3 totals 14 residues. In germline, CDR1 is SGHDT, CDR2 YYEEEE. CDR3 amino acids: CASSHVQGLSEAFF. In nucleotides, the CDR3 is TGTGCCAGCAGCCATGTACAGGGACTTTCTGAAGCTTTCTTT.

This clonotype was counted many times. The CDR3 reads CASKRSGANVLTF. The CDR3 nucleotides are TGTGCCAGCAAGCGCTCTGGGGCCAACGTCCTGACTTTC. V usage is TRBV6-2 or TRBV6-3 and J usage is TRBJ2-6, with unresolved D. The CDR3 sequence is 13 residues long. The V and J ends lost 7 bases and 0 bases respectively, with 4 bases between them. Germline loops: CDR1 MNHEY, CDR2 SVGEGT.

This clonotype was seen more than once but under ten times. This chain joins TRBV3-1 and TRBJ2-3, with D maybe TRBD2 (5 bases). V lost 5 bases and J 2 bases, leaving 14 bases between the germline ends. The CDR3 spans 15 residues. Looked up from germline, CDR1 is LGHDT and CDR2 is YNNKEL (reference sequence). The DNA of the CDR3 is TGTGCCAGCAGCGAACCCAACGGGGACACAGATACGCAGTATTTT. Translation gives CASSEPNGDTDTQYF.

The gene calls are TRBV20-1 and TRBJ1-2; 10 bases match TRBD1. The CDR3 is 14 residues long. Unmatched junction bases numbered 4, after V lost 2 bases and J lost 4 bases. Germline loops: CDR1 DFQATT, CDR2 SNEGSKA (reference sequence). The DNA for the CDR3 is TGCAGTGCTAGAAAGACAGGGGGCTTCTATGGCTACACCTTC. It yields the protein CSARKTGGFYGYTF.

This clonotype occurred many times. The chain combines TRBV2 with TRBJ2-2, with 14 nucleotides matching TRBD2. Losses at the gene ends were 6 bases for V and 6 bases for J; bases not matched to a gene: 3. The CDR3 spans 15 residues. Germline CDR1 reads SNHLY; CDR2 reads FYNNEI. The CDR3 loop reads CASRGLAGAPGELFF. For the CDR3, the DNA is TGTGCCAGCAGGGGACTAGCGGGGGCCCCCGGGGAGCTGTTTTTT.

The table lists this clonotype with a few counts. The chain joins TRBV12-3 or TRBV12-4 to TRBJ1-2; unclear D gene. V lost 9 bases and J lost 3, with 14 bases in between. The length of the CDR3 is 13 residues. The CDR3 region is CASSVGNYYGYTF. CDR3 sequence (DNA): TGTGCCAGTAGCGTGGGAAACTACTATGGCTACACCTTC.

This chain joins TRBV6-5 and TRBJ2-7; 9 nucleotides match TRBD2. Per the germline V gene, CDR1 is MNHEY and CDR2 is SVGAGI. After removal of 7 bases from V and 6 bases from J, the junction contained 10 bases not matched to a gene. The CDR3 spans 14 residues. CDR3 in amino acids: CASMQAGGGLEQYF. The CDR3 coding sequence is TGTGCCAGCATGCAAGCGGGGGGCGGTCTCGAGCAGTACTTC.

This clonotype was picked up a small number of times. The chain employs TRBV5-5 and TRBJ2-1; 12 bases align to TRBD2. V lost 2 bases and J lost 10; bases outside the gene matches: 4. CDR1 and CDR2 (germline): SGHKS, YYEKEE (reference sequence). This CDR3 is built from 14 residues. The CDR3 nucleotides read TGTGCCAGCAGCTTAACCGGGACTAGCGGGGAGCAGTTCTTC. Protein product: CASSLTGTSGEQFF.

In this sample, this clonotype turned up many times. The chain uses TRBV24-1 and TRBJ2-4, with D possibly matching TRBD1 (6 bases). Germline V gene data show CDR1 as KGHDR and CDR2 as SFDVKD. This CDR3 has 12 residues. Trimming cost V 7 bases and J 7 bases, with 10 bases left between them. CDR3 sequence (DNA): TGTGCCACCAGCATAACAGGGAACATTCAGTACTTC. This sequence encodes CATSITGNIQYF.

This clonotype was found a few times. The chain uses TRBV7-2 and TRBJ2-3; no firm D call. The V and J ends lost 0 bases and 0 bases respectively, with 13 bases between them. This CDR3 contains 17 residues. Germline lookup yields CDR1 SGHTA and CDR2 FQGNSA. CDR3 nucleotides: TGTGCCAGCAGCTTAGCGGGTGGTTTAAGAAGCACAGATACGCAGTATTTT. This gives the protein CASSLAGGLRSTDTQYF.

This clonotype came up a few times. V usage is TRBV12-3 or TRBV12-4 and J usage is TRBJ2-7, with 7 bases that match TRBD2. This CDR3 comprises 13 residues. J lost 3 bases, V lost 6 bases, and 5 bases had no gene match. The CDR3 DNA sequence: TGTGCCAGCAGCCCGACTAGCAGCTACGAGCAGTACGTC. This translates into CASSPTSSYEQYV.

The sample holds a few counts of this clonotype. The genes are TRBV28 and TRBJ2-3, with 15 bases aligning to TRBD2. CDR1 is MDHEN and CDR2 is SYDVKM in the germline V gene. The CDR3 length is 17 residues. V gave up 7 bases and J gave up 3 bases; unmatched junction bases: 8. This CDR3 is CASKPGLAGGGTDTQYF. The DNA of the CDR3 is TGTGCCAGCAAACCGGGACTAGCGGGGGGAGGTACAGATACGCAGTATTTT.

In this sample, this clonotype turned up a few times. J is TRBJ1-5 and V is TRBV18; 7 positions agree with TRBD1. CDR3 length: 16 residues. Germline V gene lookup returns CDR1 KGHSH and CDR2 LQKENI. Trimming cost V 2 bases and J 2 bases; bases outside gene matches: 6. The CDR3 DNA sequence: TGTGCCAGCTCACCAAAGGGGGCGGGCGGCAATCAGCCCCAGCATTTT. This codes for CASSPKGAGGNQPQHF.

This clonotype was seen ten or more times. V usage is TRBV28 and J usage is TRBJ2-4, with unresolved D. This CDR3 spans 13 amino acids. CDR1 MDHEN and CDR2 SYDVKM come from the germline V gene. Trimming cost V 7 bases and J 9 bases, with 16 bases left between them. CDR3: CASIPGPGGIQYF. CDR3 in DNA: TGTGCCAGCATTCCTGGACCGGGCGGCATTCAGTACTTC.

In this sample, this clonotype turned up many times. The chain joins TRBV28 to TRBJ1-1; 8 bases agree with TRBD1. CDR1 and CDR2 (germline): MDHEN, SYDVKM. The CDR3 is 13 amino acids. The J segment lost 1 base and the V segment lost 6 bases, leaving 1 base of the junction unmatched. The CDR3 bases are TGTGCCAGCAGCGGACAGGGGAACACTGAAGCTTTCTTT. The encoded protein is CASSGQGNTEAFF.

This clonotype was counted only a few times. The chain uses TRBV28 and TRBJ2-7, with 7 bases that match TRBD2. The CDR3 spans 13 residues. CDR1 MDHEN and CDR2 SYDVKM come from the germline V gene. V lost 3 bases and J lost 6; bases outside the gene matches: 5. The CDR3 bases are TGTGCCAGCAGTTTCGGGGGGAGGGGCGAGCAGTACGTC. It encodes CASSFGGRGEQYV.

The chain uses TRBV6-5 and TRBJ2-5; D ambiguous. V was pared by 0 bases and J by 4 bases, with 12 bases between. CDR1 is MNHEY and CDR2 is SVGAGI in the germline V gene. The CDR3 has 15 residues. CDR3 bases: TGTGCCAGCAGTTACTCGATAGGAGTCTTAGAGACCCAGTACTTC. This codes for CASSYSIGVLETQYF.

This clonotype was seen many times. The CDR3 DNA is TGTGCCTCCACCGCGGCGGTCGCCTATGGGACAGATACGCAGTATTTT. Translation: CASTAAVAYGTDTQYF. This chain uses TRBV10-3 with TRBJ2-3; D unresolved. V lost 11 bases and J 3 bases, leaving 24 bases between the germline ends. Germline V lookup: CDR1 ENHRY, CDR2 SYGVKD. The CDR3 has 16 residues.